This T cell receptor beta chain appears in the sequencing data of a study of blood T cell repertoires in COVID-19. There are 16 residues in the CDR3. Germline V gives CDR1 SGHRS, CDR2 YFSETQ. V shed 2 bases and J 4 bases; nucleotides not matched to a gene: 8. Authors' analysis steps: Amplification with reference gene primers provided the estimates of nucleated cell counts. Here immunoSEQ multiplex PCR was the method, and the copy in TCRdb shows in-frame clones only, minus some. That table furnishes V, J and clone size, whereas the DNA furnished D and trimming. The sample has hundreds of thousands of clones; around 92% are singletons. Self-reported history from a screening survey and questionnaire set each donor's cohort. Exposed volunteers were people who met a COVID-19 case within 2 weeks before study entry.

This receptor was obtained from a woman between 45 and 65 years old who had been exposed to COVID-19. The material sequenced was PBMCs or T cells enriched from blood (not recorded which). The chain couples TRBV5-1 to TRBJ2-3; TRBD1 aligns across 9 bases. The CDR3 coding sequence is TGCGCCAGCAGCTTTATCTGGGACAGGGTTGCAGATACGCAGTATTTT. Amino acids: CASSFIWDRVADTQYF.